This is a list of T cell receptor beta chains from one sample in a study of blood T cell repertoires in COVID-19. TCRdb's table, derived via immunoSEQ multiplex PCR, lists solely in-frame clones and lacks some. The sample includes over 95,000 clones, 90% of them seen just once. Sequencing was performed on peripheral blood. The source is a woman aged 45-60 years with acute or convalescent COVID-19. The CDR3 runs from the conserved cysteine through the conserved F or W. Fields, in order: V gene, J gene, D gene, clone size, CDR3 protein, CDR3 DNA. The D gene is left open where the match is weak. Expanded clones are given a class, and other clones once, few, many or no size at all.

TRBV27	TRBJ1-1	-	-	CASRRWAVNTEAFF	TGTGCCAGCCGACGGTGGGCAGTGAACACTGAAGCTTTCTTT
TRBV7-3	TRBJ2-2	TRBD1	-	CASSVSGQGAGGELFF	TGTGCCAGCAGCGTCTCCGGACAGGGGGCTGGCGGGGAGCTGTTTTTT
TRBV7-6	TRBJ1-2	TRBD1	-	CASSLLGTDGYTF	TGTGCCAGCAGCTTATTAGGGACAGATGGCTACACCTTC
TRBV3-1/TRBV3-2	TRBJ2-2	-	-	CASSPGHSTGELFF	TGTGCCAGCAGCCCGGGACACAGCACCGGGGAGCTGTTTTTT
TRBV9	TRBJ2-6	TRBD1	-	CASSPRTGTAPGANVLTF	TGTGCCAGCAGCCCTCGGACAGGTACAGCACCTGGGGCCAACGTCCTGACTTTC
TRBV19	TRBJ1-6	-	-	CASGADSYNSPLHF	TGTGCCAGTGGGGCTGATTCTTATAATTCACCCCTCCACTTT
TRBV10-2	TRBJ2-1	TRBD1	-	CASSVQGTGRRNSEQFF	TGCGCCAGCAGTGTCCAGGGGACAGGGCGCCGAAATAGTGAGCAGTTCTTC
TRBV5-1	TRBJ2-1	TRBD2	-	CASSLELAGGREQFF	TGCGCCAGCAGCTTGGAGCTAGCGGGGGGGCGTGAGCAGTTCTTC
TRBV10-3	TRBJ1-2	-	-	CAISDRQVSYGYTF	TGTGCCATCAGTGACCGACAGGTTTCCTATGGCTACACCTTC
TRBV5-6	TRBJ2-2	TRBD1	-	CASSWDRAVSGELFF	TGTGCCAGCAGCTGGGACAGGGCCGTATCCGGGGAGCTGTTTTTT
TRBV20-1	TRBJ2-2	TRBD2	few	CSASSGPRPGELFF	TGCAGTGCCAGTAGCGGGCCTCGTCCCGGGGAGCTGTTTTTT
TRBV28	TRBJ2-1	-	-	CASSLEGEQFF	TGTGCCAGCAGTTTGGAGGGTGAGCAGTTCTTC
TRBV7-9	TRBJ1-2	-	-	CASSTDDRTYGYTF	TGTGCCAGCAGCACCGATGACAGGACCTATGGCTACACCTTC
TRBV2	TRBJ1-1	TRBD1	once	CASRGQGGTEAFF	TGTGCCAGCAGAGGACAGGGGGGGACTGAAGCTTTCTTT
TRBV7-9	TRBJ1-3	TRBD1	once	CASSSAGTEGNTIYF	TGTGCCAGCAGCTCGGCCGGGACAGAAGGAAACACCATATATTTT
TRBV4-1	TRBJ2-2	TRBD1	-	CASRRQGDLTGELFF	TGCGCCAGCAGGAGACAGGGGGACTTAACCGGGGAGCTGTTTTTT
TRBV10-3	TRBJ2-7	-	-	CAISEGREQYF	TGTGCCATCAGTGAAGGGAGAGAGCAGTACTTC
TRBV4-1	TRBJ1-1	TRBD1	-	CASSQATGGTEAFF	TGCGCCAGCAGCCAAGCAACAGGGGGCACTGAAGCTTTCTTT
TRBV28	TRBJ2-7	-	-	CASSKGGAQVYEQYF	TGTGCCAGCAGTAAGGGGGGGGCACAGGTCTACGAGCAGTACTTC
TRBV7-9	TRBJ1-4	-	-	CASSPRTATNEKLFF	TGTGCCAGCAGCCCCCGGACTGCAACTAATGAAAAACTGTTTTTT
TRBV29-1	TRBJ1-5	-	-	CSVSGESNQPQHF	TGCAGCGTTTCAGGGGAGAGCAATCAGCCCCAGCATTTT